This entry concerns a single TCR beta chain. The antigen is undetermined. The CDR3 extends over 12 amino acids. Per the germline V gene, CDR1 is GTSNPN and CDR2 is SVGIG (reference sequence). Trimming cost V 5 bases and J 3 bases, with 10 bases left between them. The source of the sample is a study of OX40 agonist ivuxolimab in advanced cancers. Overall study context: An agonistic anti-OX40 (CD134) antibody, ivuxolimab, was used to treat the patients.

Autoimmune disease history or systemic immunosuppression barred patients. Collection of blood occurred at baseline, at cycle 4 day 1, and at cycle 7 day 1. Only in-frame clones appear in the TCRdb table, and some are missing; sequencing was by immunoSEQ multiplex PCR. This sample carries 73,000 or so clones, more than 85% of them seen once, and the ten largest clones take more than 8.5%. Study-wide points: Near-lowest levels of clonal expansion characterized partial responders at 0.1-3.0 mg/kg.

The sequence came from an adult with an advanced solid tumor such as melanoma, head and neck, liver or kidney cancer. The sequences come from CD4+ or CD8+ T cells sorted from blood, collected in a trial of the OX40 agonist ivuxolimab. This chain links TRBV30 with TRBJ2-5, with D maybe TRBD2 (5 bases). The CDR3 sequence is CAWEGTKETQYF. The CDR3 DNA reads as TGTGCCTGGGAGGGCACGAAAGAGACCCAGTACTTC.